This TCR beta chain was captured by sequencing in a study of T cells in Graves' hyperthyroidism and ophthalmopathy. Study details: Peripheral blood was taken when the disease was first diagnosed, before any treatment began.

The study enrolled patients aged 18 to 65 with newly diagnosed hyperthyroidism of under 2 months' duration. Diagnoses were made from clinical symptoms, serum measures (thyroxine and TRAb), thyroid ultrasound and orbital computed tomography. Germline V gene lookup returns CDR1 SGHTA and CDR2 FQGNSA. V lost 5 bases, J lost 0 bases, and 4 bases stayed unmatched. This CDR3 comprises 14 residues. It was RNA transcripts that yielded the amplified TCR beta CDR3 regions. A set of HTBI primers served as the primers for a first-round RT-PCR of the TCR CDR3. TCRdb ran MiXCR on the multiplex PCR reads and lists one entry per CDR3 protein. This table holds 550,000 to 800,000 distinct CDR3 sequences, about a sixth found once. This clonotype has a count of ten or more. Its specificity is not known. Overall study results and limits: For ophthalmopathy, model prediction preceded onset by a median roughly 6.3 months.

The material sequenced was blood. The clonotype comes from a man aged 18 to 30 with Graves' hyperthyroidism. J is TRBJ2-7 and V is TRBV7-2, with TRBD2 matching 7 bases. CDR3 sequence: CASSQSGISYEQYF. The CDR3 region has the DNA TGTGCCAGCAGCCAAAGCGGGATCTCCTACGAGCAGTACTTC. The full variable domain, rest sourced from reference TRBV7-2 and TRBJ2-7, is GAGVSQSPSNKVTEKGKDVELRCDPISGHTALYWYRQSLGQGLEFLIYFQGNSAPDKSGLPSDRFSAERTGGSVSTLTIQRTQQEDSAVYLCASSQSGISYEQYFGPGTRLTVT.